Sequencing of this T cell receptor beta chain was carried out in a study of blood T cell repertoires in COVID-19. Overall study context: Acute-phase and convalescent COVID-19 samples originated in the United States, Italy and Spain.

In Seattle, patients joined the study during active infection and were tracked longitudinally. In the study's own analysis: Counts of nucleated cells, estimated from reference gene primer amplification, were obtained. Assay: immunoSEQ multiplex PCR; the TCRdb copy retains only in-frame clones and omits some. V and J calls plus clone size are reproduced from that table; the DNA served to infer D and trimming. In the table there are 300,000 to 450,000 clones, around 87% of which are singletons. A single count supports this clone. V lost 3 bases and J 2 bases, leaving 8 bases between the germline ends. The CDR3 runs to 14 residues. Germline V lookup: CDR1 SNHLY, CDR2 FYNNEI.

This chain joins TRBV2 and TRBJ1-5, with a weak D call TRBD1 (6 bases). Sequencing was carried out using peripheral blood. The receptor's source is a woman aged 60-70 years with COVID-19, enrolled during active disease. The CDR3 region has the DNA TGTGCCAGCAGTGACAGGGGTGGCAATCAGCCCCAGCATTTT. This encodes CASSDRGGNQPQHF.